This record covers a single T cell receptor (beta chain). Its matching antigen is unknown. The CDR3 is 16 amino acids. CDR1 is MNHEY and CDR2 is SVGAGI in the germline V gene. The V gene lost 2 bases and the J gene lost 2 bases, with 13 bases spanning the gap. In the United States, treatment was given to all participants with HIV. Amounts of about 0.85-10 million cryopreserved PBMC were held in the samples before DNA extraction. The sample is drawn from a study of long-term antiretroviral therapy in people with HIV. Study observations and caveats: An increase in diversity followed ART, yet levels stayed below transplant donor controls.

Researchers ran immunoSEQ v3.0 at survey level. Each sample aimed for roughly 40,000-50,000 sequenced T-cell genomes. Clones were read by immunoSEQ multiplex PCR, and TCRdb kept only the in-frame ones, dropping some. The table records 25,000 to 35,000 clones, less than 90% of them present only once. The sequence came from a man aged 45-65 years with HIV. The sample in question was unsorted PBMCs, obtained 2 years after starting antiretroviral therapy. The J gene is TRBJ2-1, the V gene TRBV6-5, with D unresolved. Here the CDR3 reads CASSYEAPRPYNEQFF. In nucleotides, the CDR3 is TGTGCCAGCAGTTACGAGGCCCCTCGGCCCTACAATGAGCAGTTCTTC.